The rows below give T cell receptor beta chains drawn from one sample of a study of molecular identifiers for immune sequencing clone quantification. TCRdb independently ran MiXCR on the PCR reads; one entry per CDR3 protein. The sample lists 35,000 to 40,000 distinct CDR3 sequences, approximately 19% occurring once. Sequencing was carried out using naive CD8+ T cells from blood, with Jurkat cell RNA spiked in. The origin of the receptors is a human donor in good health. Some libraries in this study had Jurkat cell RNA spiked in. The CDR3 runs from the conserved cysteine through the conserved F or W. A D gene is named only where the DNA matches it firmly. Size is stated for part of the rows, as once, few or many counts, or as a class when the clone is expanded.

cdr3_nt: TGCAGTGCCCCCTTAACAAGTCGCCTCGAGCAGTACTTC
cdr3_aa: CSAPLTSRLEQYF
d_call: .
clone_size: many
j_call: TRBJ2-7
v_call: TRBV20-1

cdr3_nt: TGCGCCAGCAGCCAAGATAGCCAGGGATGGGCCAATGAGCAGTTCTTC
cdr3_aa: CASSQDSQGWANEQFF
d_call: .
clone_size: many
j_call: TRBJ2-1
v_call: TRBV4-3

cdr3_nt: TGTGCCAGCAGCTTGGAAGCTTCACCTGTCTACACCTTC
cdr3_aa: CASSLEASPVYTF
d_call: .
clone_size: many
j_call: TRBJ1-2
v_call: TRBV5-6

cdr3_nt: TGTGCCAGCAGTTTCCTCCAGGGGGCGAATGGCTACACCTTC
cdr3_aa: CASSFLQGANGYTF
d_call: TRBD1
clone_size: .
j_call: TRBJ1-2
v_call: TRBV27

cdr3_nt: TGTGCCAGCAGCTTTCCGGGGGGGACAGATACGCAGTATTTT
cdr3_aa: CASSFPGGTDTQYF
d_call: TRBD2
clone_size: many
j_call: TRBJ2-3
v_call: TRBV5-6

cdr3_nt: TGTGCCAGCACCTTGAGAGGAAATGAAAAACTGTTTTTT
cdr3_aa: CASTLRGNEKLFF
d_call: .
clone_size: many
j_call: TRBJ1-4
v_call: TRBV13

cdr3_nt: TGTGCCAGCAGTAGACTAGCGGAAAGACCGGGCACAGATACGCAGTATTTT
cdr3_aa: CASSRLAERPGTDTQYF
d_call: TRBD2
clone_size: .
j_call: TRBJ2-3
v_call: TRBV2

cdr3_nt: TGCGCCAGCAGCCAAGCACCACAGTTTGGTTTCGGAACCTACGAGCAGTACTTC
cdr3_aa: CASSQAPQFGFGTYEQYF
d_call: .
clone_size: many
j_call: TRBJ2-7
v_call: TRBV4-3

cdr3_nt: TGTGCCAGCAGCTCAACCGGGAGGAGCTCCTACGAGCAGTACTTC
cdr3_aa: CASSSTGRSSYEQYF
d_call: TRBD2
clone_size: many
j_call: TRBJ2-7
v_call: TRBV13

cdr3_nt: TGTGCCAGCAGTTACTCGAACGAGCAGTACTTC
cdr3_aa: CASSYSNEQYF
d_call: .
clone_size: many
j_call: TRBJ2-7
v_call: TRBV6-6

cdr3_nt: TGCAGTGCTAGAATAGGGTCTGAAAACACCATATATTTT
cdr3_aa: CSARIGSENTIYF
d_call: .
clone_size: .
j_call: TRBJ1-3
v_call: TRBV20-1

cdr3_nt: TGTGCCAGCAGTTTAGCCGGACAGGGGGCTCCCTACGAGCAGTACTTC
cdr3_aa: CASSLAGQGAPYEQYF
d_call: TRBD1
clone_size: many
j_call: TRBJ2-7
v_call: TRBV27

cdr3_nt: TGTGCCAGCAGCTCGCCGGGACAACCCTACGAGCAGTACTTC
cdr3_aa: CASSSPGQPYEQYF
d_call: .
clone_size: .
j_call: TRBJ2-7
v_call: TRBV7-9

cdr3_nt: TGTGCCACCAGCGGCGAAGGTGATGGCACTGAAGCTTTCTTT
cdr3_aa: CATSGEGDGTEAFF
d_call: .
clone_size: many
j_call: TRBJ1-1
v_call: TRBV15

cdr3_nt: TGTGCCGAAAGTTCGGGGGCGGGCTACGAGCAGTACTTC
cdr3_aa: CAESSGAGYEQYF
d_call: .
clone_size: many
j_call: TRBJ2-7
v_call: TRBV30

cdr3_nt: TGTGCCAGCAGTACCGGGACAGGGTCGTTCTTAAGCTCTGGGGCCAACGTCCTGACTTTC
cdr3_aa: CASSTGTGSFLSSGANVLTF
d_call: TRBD1
clone_size: many
j_call: TRBJ2-6
v_call: TRBV7-8

cdr3_nt: TGTGCCAGCAGGGATCTGACAGGGCTAGGGTACTTC
cdr3_aa: CASRDLTGLGYF
d_call: TRBD1
clone_size: many
j_call: TRBJ2-4
v_call: TRBV12-3/TRBV12-4

cdr3_nt: TGTGCCAGCTCACCAACTCAAGATACGCAGTATTTT
cdr3_aa: CASSPTQDTQYF
d_call: .
clone_size: many
j_call: TRBJ2-3
v_call: TRBV18

cdr3_nt: TGTGCCAGCAGCATATCCACAGATACGCAGTATTTT
cdr3_aa: CASSISTDTQYF
d_call: .
clone_size: medium-sized
j_call: TRBJ2-3
v_call: TRBV7-9

cdr3_nt: TGTGCCAGCAGGGAACAGGGAGCCTACGAGCAGTACTTC
cdr3_aa: CASREQGAYEQYF
d_call: .
clone_size: many
j_call: TRBJ2-7
v_call: TRBV12-3/TRBV12-4

cdr3_nt: TGTGCCAGCAGCTCCATGAACACTGAAGCTTTCTTT
cdr3_aa: CASSSMNTEAFF
d_call: .
clone_size: many
j_call: TRBJ1-1
v_call: TRBV7-9

cdr3_nt: TGTGCCAGCAGCTTCAACGGGGGAGCGAACACTGAAGCTTTCTTT
cdr3_aa: CASSFNGGANTEAFF
d_call: .
clone_size: many
j_call: TRBJ1-1
v_call: TRBV5-4

cdr3_nt: TGTGCCAGCAGCCAAGAACAGGGAGTGAACACTGAAGCTTTCTTT
cdr3_aa: CASSQEQGVNTEAFF
d_call: .
clone_size: once
j_call: TRBJ1-1
v_call: TRBV3-1

cdr3_nt: TGTGCCAGCAGCACTACGCGGGCCAGCTCCTACGAGCAGTACTTC
cdr3_aa: CASSTTRASSYEQYF
d_call: .
clone_size: few
j_call: TRBJ2-7
v_call: TRBV6-5

cdr3_nt: TGTGCCAGTAGTATACGACCCTTCAGCTCCTACAATGAGCAGTTCTTC
cdr3_aa: CASSIRPFSSYNEQFF
d_call: .
clone_size: .
j_call: TRBJ2-1
v_call: TRBV19

cdr3_nt: TGCGCCAGCAGCCAAGACAGTGCTACATCAGAGACCCAGTACTTC
cdr3_aa: CASSQDSATSETQYF
d_call: .
clone_size: many
j_call: TRBJ2-5
v_call: TRBV4-3

cdr3_nt: TGCGCCAGCAGCCGGCTAACTAGCGACCTCTACAATGAGCAGTTCTTC
cdr3_aa: CASSRLTSDLYNEQFF
d_call: TRBD2
clone_size: .
j_call: TRBJ2-1
v_call: TRBV4-3

cdr3_nt: TGTGCCAGCAGCCTAGACACGGGCCTCTACGAGCAGTACTTC
cdr3_aa: CASSLDTGLYEQYF
d_call: .
clone_size: medium-sized
j_call: TRBJ2-7
v_call: TRBV4-2

cdr3_nt: TGTGCCAGCAGCACACCGGGACTAGCGGTTGCGGAGACCCAGTACTTC
cdr3_aa: CASSTPGLAVAETQYF
d_call: TRBD2
clone_size: many
j_call: TRBJ2-5
v_call: TRBV3-1

cdr3_nt: TGCGCCAGCAGCCAAGTAAGATGGGACAGCTACAGCTCCTATAATTCACCCCTCCACTTT
cdr3_aa: CASSQVRWDSYSSYNSPLHF
d_call: TRBD1
clone_size: many
j_call: TRBJ1-6
v_call: TRBV4-3

cdr3_nt: TGTGCCAGCAGCCAAGGGCTAGCGGGGGGGATCTACCATGAGCAGTTCTTC
cdr3_aa: CASSQGLAGGIYHEQFF
d_call: TRBD2
clone_size: many
j_call: TRBJ2-1
v_call: TRBV3-1

cdr3_nt: TGTGCCTGGAGTCTGAGTAGCGCGGAGCCCCAGCATTTT
cdr3_aa: CAWSLSSAEPQHF
d_call: .
clone_size: many
j_call: TRBJ1-5
v_call: TRBV30

cdr3_nt: TGTGCCAGCAGCTCTCGGGACAGCAGCTACGAGCAGTACTTC
cdr3_aa: CASSSRDSSYEQYF
d_call: TRBD1
clone_size: many
j_call: TRBJ2-7
v_call: TRBV5-4

cdr3_nt: TGTGCCAGCAGTTTTTCCCGGGACATTCAGTACTTC
cdr3_aa: CASSFSRDIQYF
d_call: .
clone_size: many
j_call: TRBJ2-4
v_call: TRBV28

cdr3_nt: TGTGCCAGCAGTTACTCGAGGCAGGGGGCTTGGTACACCGGGGAGCTGTTTTTT
cdr3_aa: CASSYSRQGAWYTGELFF
d_call: TRBD1
clone_size: .
j_call: TRBJ2-2
v_call: TRBV6-7

cdr3_nt: TGCGCCAGCAGCACGGGACAGGGTCGGTCTGGAAACACCATATATTTT
cdr3_aa: CASSTGQGRSGNTIYF
d_call: TRBD1
clone_size: many
j_call: TRBJ1-3
v_call: TRBV5-1

cdr3_nt: TGCGCCAGCAGTAATGGACGGTCTGGAAACACCATATATTTT
cdr3_aa: CASSNGRSGNTIYF
d_call: .
clone_size: many
j_call: TRBJ1-3
v_call: TRBV10-2

cdr3_nt: TGTGCCAGCAGCTTGGACAGCCACATCAACTCTGGGGCCAACGTCCTGACTTTC
cdr3_aa: CASSLDSHINSGANVLTF
d_call: .
clone_size: medium-sized
j_call: TRBJ2-6
v_call: TRBV5-6

cdr3_nt: TGTGCCAGCAGCGAGCCCCGGGAGGCCCGCTACGAGCAGTACTTC
cdr3_aa: CASSEPREARYEQYF
d_call: TRBD2
clone_size: many
j_call: TRBJ2-7
v_call: TRBV28

cdr3_nt: TGCGCCAGCAGCCGAGACACCTCCTACGAGCAGTACTTC
cdr3_aa: CASSRDTSYEQYF
d_call: .
clone_size: many
j_call: TRBJ2-7
v_call: TRBV4-3

cdr3_nt: TGTGCCAGCAGGATACAGGGGTGGACTGAAGCTTTCTTT
cdr3_aa: CASRIQGWTEAFF
d_call: TRBD1
clone_size: many
j_call: TRBJ1-1
v_call: TRBV27

cdr3_nt: TGTGCCAGTAGTCTTGGACAGGGGCTTGTTGGGAATGAGCAGTTCTTC
cdr3_aa: CASSLGQGLVGNEQFF
d_call: TRBD1
clone_size: .
j_call: TRBJ2-1
v_call: TRBV19

cdr3_nt: TGTGCCAGCAGTGCGCAGGTCCCCTACGAGCAGTACTTC
cdr3_aa: CASSAQVPYEQYF
d_call: .
clone_size: many
j_call: TRBJ2-7
v_call: TRBV27

cdr3_nt: TGCGCCAGTGAACAGGGAGGGGCCGGCACAGATACGCAGTATTTT
cdr3_aa: CASEQGGAGTDTQYF
d_call: .
clone_size: many
j_call: TRBJ2-3
v_call: TRBV5-1

cdr3_nt: TGTGCCAGCAGCGCTCAGGACAGGGTTCACTATGGCTACACCTTC
cdr3_aa: CASSAQDRVHYGYTF
d_call: TRBD1
clone_size: .
j_call: TRBJ1-2
v_call: TRBV7-6

cdr3_nt: TGTGCCAGCACCCATTCCGGGAGCTACAATGAGCAGTTCTTC
cdr3_aa: CASTHSGSYNEQFF
d_call: .
clone_size: few
j_call: TRBJ2-1
v_call: TRBV12-3/TRBV12-4

cdr3_nt: TGTGCCAGCAGCGTAGCTGGCGGGAGGGCCGCGGAGCAGTACTTC
cdr3_aa: CASSVAGGRAAEQYF
d_call: TRBD2
clone_size: few
j_call: TRBJ2-7
v_call: TRBV9

cdr3_nt: TGTGCCAGCAGCTCCGGGACTAGTCTGGCCCAAGAGACCCAGTACTTC
cdr3_aa: CASSSGTSLAQETQYF
d_call: TRBD2
clone_size: many
j_call: TRBJ2-5
v_call: TRBV6-5

cdr3_nt: TGCAGTGCTCCGGTGGGGACTAGCGGGAGGATGGCAGATACGCAGTATTTT
cdr3_aa: CSAPVGTSGRMADTQYF
d_call: TRBD2
clone_size: many
j_call: TRBJ2-3
v_call: TRBV20-1

cdr3_nt: TGCGCCAGCAGCCAAGATAGTTTCGGGGGCATTCAGTACTTC
cdr3_aa: CASSQDSFGGIQYF
d_call: .
clone_size: .
j_call: TRBJ2-4
v_call: TRBV4-3